Shown below are 26 T cell receptor beta chains from a single sample sequenced in a study of type 1 regulatory T cells. Study-wide points: Compared with non-Tr1 cells, Tr1 cells showed a narrower TCR repertoire.

These receptors are not linked to any known antigen. TCRdb passed the reads through MiXCR, listing each CDR3 protein once. The repertoire holds tens of thousands of distinct CDR3 sequences, with less than 25% as singletons. Sample: cultured type 1 regulatory T (Tr1) cells, either the whole culture or a sorted fraction (not recorded which). The receptors stem from a human donor in good health.

Many counts were recorded for this clonotype. The chain uses TRBV5-1 and TRBJ1-4, with D perhaps matching TRBD1 (6 bases). Per the germline V gene, CDR1 is SGHRS and CDR2 is YFSETQ. V was clipped by 0 bases and J by 8 bases, with 17 bases between them. The CDR3 contains 16 residues. The CDR3 loop reads CASSLAPGAAQEKLFF. DNA for the CDR3: TGCGCCAGCAGCTTGGCCCCGGGGGCTGCGCAAGAAAAACTGTTTTTT.

The genes are TRBV5-1 and TRBJ2-1; possible D gene TRBD2, 5 bases. Trimming removed 4 bases at V and 5 bases at J, with 16 bases between. Germline CDR1 and CDR2: SGHRS and YFSETQ. The CDR3 has 15 amino acids. The CDR3 reads CASSHVVGANNEQFF. In nucleotides, the CDR3 is TGCGCCAGCAGCCATGTAGTGGGAGCGAACAATGAGCAGTTCTTC.

This clonotype was recorded a few times. The rearrangement joins TRBV20-1 to TRBJ2-1, with unresolved D. V gave up 0 bases and J gave up 10 bases, with 7 bases separating them. Germline values: CDR1 DFQATT, CDR2 SNEGSKA (reference sequence). The CDR3 spans 11 residues. The CDR3 loop reads CSARDPREQFF. The CDR3 nucleotides read TGCAGTGCTAGAGATCCGCGAGAGCAGTTCTTC.

The chain carries TRBV5-1 and TRBJ2-1, with D perhaps matching TRBD2 (5 bases). The germline gives CDR1 SGHRS, CDR2 YFSETQ. CDR3 length: 13 amino acids. The V end lost 2 bases, the J end lost 5 bases, and 8 bases lay between the germline ends. For the CDR3, the DNA is TGCGCCAGCAGCTTTCTGACTAACAATGAGCAGTTCTTC. It translates to CASSFLTNNEQFF. The full variable domain, its missing parts supplied by reference TRBV5-1 and TRBJ2-1, is KAGVTQTPRYLIKTRGQQVTLSCSPISGHRSVSWYQQTPGQGLQFLFEYFSETQRNKGNFPGRFSGRQFSNSRSEMNVSTLELGDSALYLCASSFLTNNEQFFGPGTRLTVL.

The chain is built from TRBV14 and TRBJ1-1; D gene unclear. Germline V gene sequence: CDR1 SGHDN, CDR2 FVKESK. This CDR3 contains 13 residues. The V and J ends lost 2 bases and 0 bases respectively, with 4 bases between them. The CDR3: CASSQNLNTEAFF. CDR3 DNA: TGTGCCAGCAGCCAAAATCTGAACACTGAAGCTTTCTTT.

This clonotype has more than one count but fewer than ten. The V gene is TRBV28, the J gene TRBJ1-1; D not resolved. The germline V gene has CDR1 MDHEN and CDR2 SYDVKM. There are 13 residues in the CDR3. V was trimmed by 8 bases and J by 0 bases, leaving 10 bases between them. The CDR3 reads CASHGQMNTEAFF. In nucleotides, the CDR3 is TGTGCCAGCCACGGGCAGATGAACACTGAAGCTTTCTTT.

The rearrangement links TRBV9 to TRBJ2-2; D remains ambiguous. The germline CDR1 and CDR2 sequences are SGDLS and YYNGEE. This CDR3 region has 15 residues. Trimming left V 0 bases short and J 4 bases short, with 10 bases between. The CDR3 is CASSVGGKGTGELFF. The DNA for the CDR3 is TGTGCCAGCAGCGTAGGTGGGAAGGGCACCGGGGAGCTGTTTTTT.

The rearrangement uses TRBV5-1 and TRBJ1-4; a possible D gene is TRBD1 (6 bases). The CDR3 is made up of 15 amino acids. The ends were cut back, 4 bases at V and 5 bases at J, with 15 bases in the middle. Per germline, CDR1 SGHRS and CDR2 YFSETQ. The CDR3 sequence is CASSLLQGGNEKLFF. In nucleotides, the CDR3 is TGCGCCAGCAGCCTTCTACAGGGAGGGAATGAAAAACTGTTTTTT.

The table lists this clonotype with a few counts. The CDR3 spells CASSLAREKLFF. CDR3 nucleotides: TGTGCCAGCAGTTTAGCGAGGGAAAAACTGTTTTTT. This chain links TRBV28 with TRBJ1-4, with D unclear. V dropped 2 bases and J dropped 8 bases, with 6 bases sitting between them. Germline V gene data show CDR1 as MDHEN and CDR2 as SYDVKM. The CDR3 covers 12 residues.

The chain links TRBV7-6 to TRBJ1-3; D uncertain. CDR1 and CDR2 from the germline V gene are SGHVS and FNYEAQ. The length of the CDR3 is 15 residues. The ends were cut back, 4 bases at V and 2 bases at J, with 12 bases in the middle. CDR3 sequence (DNA): TGTGCCAGCAGCTCACGAGGGTTAGCTGGAAACACCATATATTTT. Translated, it gives CASSSRGLAGNTIYF.

This clonotype has only a few counts. The J gene is TRBJ2-7, the V gene TRBV3-1; D is perhaps TRBD1 or TRBD2 (5 bases each). The CDR3 covers 12 residues. Per the germline V gene, CDR1 is LGHDT and CDR2 is YNNKEL (reference sequence). Trimming left V 3 bases short and J 7 bases short, with 10 bases between. As DNA, the CDR3 is TGTGCCAGCAGCCAGAGGGGTTTGGAGCAGTACTTC. Translation: CASSQRGLEQYF.

About this clonotype itself: A read error may explain this, as a much larger clone is one base away. The V and J genes are TRBV12-3 or TRBV12-4 and TRBJ2-5; 7 bases align to TRBD1. Losses at the gene ends were 3 bases for V and 5 bases for J; bases not matched to a gene: 3. CDR3 length: 13 amino acids. Here the CDR3 DNA reads TGTGCCAGCAGTTTTGACAGGGCCGAGACCCAGTACTTC. Translated, it gives CASSFDRAETQYF.

This clonotype was seen at least ten times. V usage is TRBV5-1 and J usage is TRBJ1-2; D is ambiguous. CDR3 size: 14 residues. The V gene's germline CDR1 is SGHRS and CDR2 YFSETQ. Between the trimmed V and J ends, which lost 7 bases and 1 base, there was a span of 14 bases. The CDR3 spells CASGYPGLNYGYTF. The CDR3 DNA reads as TGCGCCAGCGGATACCCCGGGCTTAACTATGGCTACACCTTC.

The V call is TRBV5-6, the J call TRBJ1-4; D call uncertain. With 6 bases removed from V and 0 bases from J, the gap between germline ends came to 9 bases. Germline V gives CDR1 SGHDT, CDR2 YYEEEE. This CDR3 spans 14 amino acids. The CDR3 nucleotides read TGTGCCAGCACTACAGTTGCAACTAATGAAAAACTGTTTTTT. Its translation is CASTTVATNEKLFF.

This clonotype has at least ten counts. The chain uses TRBV6-1 and TRBJ2-2, with TRBD2 identical over 14 bases. CDR1 is MNHNS, CDR2 SASEGT, per germline. The CDR3 covers 16 residues. V dropped 6 bases and J dropped 8; count of bases not matched to a gene: 8. The CDR3 DNA sequence: TGTGCCAGCAGGGCACAAGGGACTAGCGGGAGTGGGGAGCTGTTTTTT. It codes for CASRAQGTSGSGELFF.

This clonotype is termed large (0.1 to 1%). The CDR3 DNA follows: TGCAGTGCTAGAGACCCTATCGGGGGGCGGGAAGCTTTCTTT. It yields the protein CSARDPIGGREAFF. This chain uses TRBV20-1 with TRBJ1-1, with D perhaps TRBD1 (6 bases). The CDR3 is made up of 14 amino acids. Germline V CDR1 and CDR2: DFQATT, SNEGSKA (reference sequence). Trimming cost V 0 bases and J 8 bases, with 16 bases left between them.

The chain couples TRBV7-3 to TRBJ2-1; D is perhaps TRBD1 or TRBD2 (5 bases each). The CDR3 is 13 amino acids. Germline-derived CDR1 and CDR2 are SGHTA and FQGTGA. V was cut by 5 bases and J by 6 bases, with 11 bases left in between. The CDR3 region has the DNA TGTGCCAGCAGCCCCGGGACCCCCAATGAGCAGTTCTTC. Translated, it gives CASSPGTPNEQFF.

The chain carries TRBV5-1 and TRBJ2-1, with a weak D call TRBD2 (5 bases). With 4 bases removed from V and 8 bases from J, the gap between germline ends came to 16 bases. CDR3 length: 14 residues. Germline V CDR1 and CDR2: SGHRS, YFSETQ. The CDR3 nucleotides are TGCGCCAGCAGCCCGCTGACGGGATTGGATGAGCAGTTCTTC. It yields the protein CASSPLTGLDEQFF. Complete variable domain (other parts from reference TRBV5-1 and TRBJ2-1): KAGVTQTPRYLIKTRGQQVTLSCSPISGHRSVSWYQQTPGQGLQFLFEYFSETQRNKGNFPGRFSGRQFSNSRSEMNVSTLELGDSALYLCASSPLTGLDEQFFGPGTRLTVL.

This clonotype turned up a few times. The CDR3 spells CATSVRGKKDNEQFF. CDR3 bases: TGTGCCACCAGTGTGCGAGGGAAAAAGGACAATGAGCAGTTCTTC. The V and J genes are TRBV24-1 and TRBJ2-1, with a tentative D call TRBD2 (5 bases). V lost 5 bases to trimming and J lost 5 bases, with 15 bases between them. This CDR3 contains 15 residues. From germline, CDR1 is KGHDR and CDR2 SFDVKD.

This clonotype was detected a few times. The chain carries TRBV2 and TRBJ2-1, with 11 bases lining up with TRBD2. J was trimmed by 7 bases and V by 6 bases; bases with no gene match: 14. From germline, CDR1 is SNHLY and CDR2 FYNNEI. The CDR3 runs 17 residues. The CDR3 bases are TGTGCCAGCAGGCCCACTAGCGGGAGCTTTCCGGGGAATGAGCAGTTCTTC. Residues: CASRPTSGSFPGNEQFF.

V is TRBV14 and J is TRBJ2-2; D is perhaps TRBD2 (6 bases). The V end lost 7 bases, the J end lost 4 bases, and 10 bases lay between the germline ends. CDR3 size: 13 residues. Germline CDR1 and CDR2: SGHDN and FVKESK. The CDR3 region has the DNA TGTGCCAGCACCCGGGGGTTCACCGGGGAGCTGTTTTTT. It yields the protein CASTRGFTGELFF.

This clonotype was recorded many times. The chain joins TRBV12-3 or TRBV12-4 to TRBJ2-5, with 7 bases matching TRBD2. V gave up 6 bases and J gave up 7 bases; unmatched junction bases: 8. The CDR3 extends over 13 amino acids. CDR3 coding DNA: TGTGCCAGCAGAGAATTCGGGAGGTGGACCCAGTACTTC. Amino acids: CASREFGRWTQYF.

The chain uses TRBV29-1 and TRBJ2-3, with D possibly TRBD2 on 5 matching bases. Trimming took 7 bases from V and 6 from J, leaving 17 bases between them. This CDR3 comprises 13 residues. The germline gives CDR1 SQVTM, CDR2 ANQGSEA. The CDR3 bases are TGCAGCGCGGCCGGGGTAAGCGCGGATACGCAGTATTTT. It is translated as CSAAGVSADTQYF.

The chain recombines TRBV20-1 with TRBJ2-6; the D call may be TRBD1 or TRBD2 (6 bases each). Germline V lookup: CDR1 DFQATT, CDR2 SNEGSKA (reference sequence). CDR3 length: 15 residues. Trimming took off 6 bases at V and 0 bases at J, with 12 bases between the two ends. The CDR3 sequence is CSAEGQYSGANVLTF. The DNA for the CDR3 is TGCAGTGCGGAGGGACAATACTCTGGGGCCAACGTCCTGACTTTC.

This clonotype was seen only a few times. The rearrangement joins TRBV5-6 to TRBJ2-2, with 9 bases lining up with TRBD1. The CDR3 has 15 residues. Trimming removed 3 bases from V and 7 bases from J; junction bases left unmatched: 7. The germline V gene has CDR1 SGHDT and CDR2 YYEEEE. Written as DNA, the CDR3 is TGTGCCAGCAGCTGGGGACAGGGTTTGCACGGGGAGCTGTTTTTT. It codes for CASSWGQGLHGELFF.

The chain joins TRBV7-2 to TRBJ1-1, with unresolved D. Trimming shortened V by 5 bases and J by 3 bases, and 10 bases separated the two germline ends. Germline V gene sequence: CDR1 SGHTA, CDR2 FQGNSA. The CDR3 totals 13 residues. Here the CDR3 reads CASSPMMDTEAFF. CDR3 coding DNA: TGTGCCAGCAGCCCCATGATGGACACTGAAGCTTTCTTT.